These 10 T cell receptor beta chains were sequenced from one sample in a study of PD-1 blockade in mismatch repair-deficient tumors (dated by TCRdb to about 2017). Library prep was done by the immunoSEQ multiplex PCR assay. Drawn from immuneACCESS, this table holds only the in-frame rearrangements with V and J called that TCRdb kept. Clones are partly lost; checked studies trace under half to an unresolved V gene and leave the rest unexplained. The sample includes 35,000 or so clones, with about 88% observed a single time. The ten largest make up approximately 3.5% of the sample. The sample consisted of peripheral blood, taken approximately 80 weeks after starting pembrolizumab. The receptor source for this set is an adult with mismatch repair-deficient cancer.

The J gene is TRBJ1-5, the V gene TRBV10-2; possible D gene TRBD1, 5 bases. The germline V gene encodes CDR1 WSHSY and CDR2 SAAADI. V was clipped by 3 bases and J by 1 base, with 10 bases between them. This CDR3 has 15 amino acids. CDR3 amino acids: CASSETRGSNQPQHF. DNA for the CDR3: TGCGCCAGCAGTGAAACTCGGGGGAGCAATCAGCCCCAGCATTTT.

The J gene is TRBJ2-1, the V gene TRBV10-3; TRBD2 might be the D (5 bases). V lost 6 bases to trimming and J lost 8 bases, with 17 bases between them. CDR1 and CDR2 (germline): ENHRY, SYGVKD. CDR3 length equals 14 residues. For the CDR3, the DNA is TGTGCCATCAGGGACCTCTCGGAGGTCGATGAGCAGTTCTTC. Its protein is CAIRDLSEVDEQFF.

The chain combines TRBV9 with TRBJ1-4, with D tentatively TRBD1 (6 bases). V was shortened by 1 base and J by 12 bases, with 10 bases between the two germline ends. The germline CDR1 and CDR2 sequences are SGDLS and YYNGEE. The CDR3 covers 12 residues. The CDR3 protein is CASSVQQGELFF. The CDR3 region has the DNA TGTGCCAGCAGCGTACAACAGGGAGAACTGTTTTTT.

The chain uses TRBV7-9 and TRBJ2-1, with 10 bases lining up with TRBD2. The germline V gene encodes CDR1 SEHNR and CDR2 FQNEAQ (reference sequence). The V and J ends lost 1 base and 6 bases, in that order; junction bases with no gene match: 0. The length of the CDR3 is 14 residues. Written as DNA, the CDR3 is TGTGCCAGCAGCTTAGGACTAGCGGGCAATGAGCAGTTCTTC. This sequence encodes CASSLGLAGNEQFF.

V and J are TRBV11-2 and TRBJ1-1; no clear D gene. The CDR3 spans 14 residues. Germline V gene lookup returns CDR1 SGHAT and CDR2 FQNNGV. V dropped 4 bases and J dropped 9 bases, with 18 bases sitting between them. In nucleotides, the CDR3 is TGTGCCAGCAGCTCCCCTAGGGAGAAAGGGAAAGCTTTCTTT. Protein product: CASSSPREKGKAFF.

V gene TRBV14 combines with J gene TRBJ2-7; TRBD2 aligns across 10 bases. CDR1 is SGHDN, CDR2 FVKESK, per germline. J lost 7 bases, V lost 4 bases, and 16 bases had no gene match. This CDR3 contains 17 residues. CDR3 loop: CASSPVAGDSGRPEQYF. The DNA of the CDR3 is TGTGCCAGCAGCCCCGTCGCCGGAGATAGCGGGAGGCCGGAGCAGTACTTC.

Note on this clone: One junction end disagrees with the germline gene, perhaps due to a read error. This chain connects TRBV7-7 to TRBJ2-1, with D possibly being TRBD1 or TRBD2 (7 bases each). The CDR3 spans 14 residues. CDR1 is SSHAT and CDR2 is FNYEAQ in the germline V gene (reference sequence). The CDR3 DNA sequence: TGTGCTAGCAGCTTTGCAGGGGGGGACAATGAGCAGTTCTTC. Translating it yields CASSFAGGDNEQFF.

V usage is TRBV5-4 and J usage is TRBJ2-5, with unresolved D. The CDR3 has 11 amino acids. Germline V gives CDR1 SGHNT, CDR2 YYREEE (reference sequence). Trimming stripped 3 bases from V and 3 bases from J, with 3 bases between. Written as DNA, the CDR3 is TGTGCCAGCAGCTATAAAGAGACCCAGTACTTC. Protein product: CASSYKETQYF.

The rearrangement links TRBV6-5 to TRBJ2-7; 11 nucleotides align to TRBD2. Germline-derived CDR1 and CDR2 are MNHEY and SVGAGI. V gave up 6 bases and J gave up 4 bases; unmatched junction bases: 8. The CDR3 runs 15 residues. CDR3 sequence reads: CASSAPGTSGYEQYF. CDR3 in DNA: TGTGCCAGCAGCGCTCCCGGGACTAGCGGATACGAGCAGTACTTC.

The chain employs TRBV29-1 and TRBJ2-3; 8 nucleotides agree with TRBD1. CDR3 size: 12 residues. Looked up from germline, CDR1 is SQVTM and CDR2 is ANQGSEA. V gave up 7 bases and J gave up 4 bases; unmatched junction bases: 4. The chain's CDR3 is CSADRVADTQYF. In DNA form, the CDR3 reads TGCAGCGCGGACAGGGTAGCAGATACGCAGTATTTT.